This passage covers 20 T cell receptor beta chains from one sample sequenced in a study of control samples from healthy donors and cancer patients (dated by TCRdb to about 2020). The library was obtained by the immunoSEQ multiplex PCR assay. TCRdb stores this immuneACCESS table with in-frame sequences only. Part of the clones is absent; in the studies checked, under half of the shortfall reflects unresolved V genes, and no reason is known for the rest. This sample lists about 100,000 clones; approximately 86% were detected once. The top ten clones comprise less than 15% of the sample. Sequencing was performed on blood. The source is a man aged 25 to 40 in good health.

The chain carries TRBV5-6 and TRBJ2-2, with a tentative D call TRBD2 (6 bases). The CDR3 runs to 16 residues. The V gene lost 1 base and the J gene lost 5 bases, with 15 bases spanning the gap. The V gene's germline CDR1 is SGHDT and CDR2 YYEEEE. The CDR3 region is CASSLSFGGMTGELFF. CDR3 sequence (DNA): TGTGCCAGCAGCTTGAGTTTCGGCGGGATGACCGGGGAGCTGTTTTTT.

The chain is built from TRBV5-8 and TRBJ2-7; D remains unclear. Germline CDR1 is SGHTS and CDR2 is YDEGEE. The CDR3 extends over 11 amino acids. V gave up 3 bases and J gave up 3 bases, with 4 bases separating them. CDR3 in DNA: TGTGCCAGCAGCTCGAACTACGAGCAGTACTTC. As protein: CASSSNYEQYF. Full variable domain (rest looked up from reference TRBV5-8 and TRBJ2-7): EAGVTQSPTHLIKTRGQQATLRCSPISGHTSVYWYQQALGLGLQFLLWYDEGEERNRGNFPPRFSGRQFPNYSSELNVNALELEDSALYLCASSSNYEQYFGPGTRLTVT.

The chain employs TRBV5-4 and TRBJ2-1; tentatively, D is TRBD2 (5 bases). The CDR3 totals 15 residues. Trimming took 2 bases from V and 5 from J, leaving 14 bases between them. Germline V gene lookup returns CDR1 SGHNT and CDR2 YYREEE (reference sequence). The CDR3 nucleotides are TGTGCCAGCAGCTTAAGTCTACTAGGAGACAATGAGCAGTTCTTC. Protein: CASSLSLLGDNEQFF.

The V gene is TRBV5-4, the J gene TRBJ2-5; D may be TRBD1 (7 bases). Germline-derived CDR1 and CDR2 are SGHNT and YYREEE (reference sequence). V was pared by 3 bases and J by 5 bases, with 11 bases between. CDR3 size: 13 residues. The CDR3 protein is CASSSRGAETQYF. The DNA for the CDR3 is TGTGCCAGCAGCTCCAGGGGGGCGGAGACCCAGTACTTC.

This clone was recorded once. The V gene is TRBV9, the J gene TRBJ2-2; the match to TRBD2 covers 9 bases. This CDR3 is built from 18 residues. CDR1 is SGDLS and CDR2 is YYNGEE in the germline V gene. V was clipped by 1 base and J by 1 base; unmatched bases: 8. This CDR3 reads CASSVRREGLMNTGELFF. In DNA, the CDR3 is TGTGCCAGCAGCGTACGGCGGGAGGGCCTGATGAACACCGGGGAGCTGTTTTTT.

The chain uses TRBV14 and TRBJ2-5; no firm D call. V was shortened by 0 bases and J by 4 bases, with 6 bases between the two germline ends. Germline V lookup: CDR1 SGHDN, CDR2 FVKESK. The CDR3 is 13 residues long. The CDR3 sequence is CASSQEPAETQYF. CDR3 nucleotide sequence: TGTGCCAGCAGCCAAGAACCCGCAGAGACCCAGTACTTC.

This clone was found once. CDR3 region: CASRMDSFSGNTIYF. The CDR3 DNA reads as TGTGCCAGTAGAATGGACAGTTTCTCTGGAAACACCATATATTTT. This chain links TRBV19 with TRBJ1-3; a possible D gene is TRBD1 (6 bases). Trimming stripped 6 bases from V and 0 bases from J, with 12 bases between. Germline V CDR1 and CDR2: LNHDA, SQIVND (reference sequence). There are 15 residues in the CDR3.

V is TRBV21-1 and J is TRBJ2-3; the table's D call TRBD2 went unverified against the DNA. TRBV21-1 is a pseudogene segment. The length of the CDR3 is 17 residues. The CDR3 is CASSILGRDPTTDTQYF. For the CDR3, the DNA is TGTGCCAGCAGTATTCTCGGGCGGGACCCCACCACAGATACGCAGTATTTT.

The chain links TRBV5-5 to TRBJ1-5, with a weak D call TRBD1 (5 bases). V lost 6 bases and J lost 3, with 22 bases in between. The CDR3 contains 17 residues. Germline V gene lookup returns CDR1 SGHKS and CDR2 YYEKEE (reference sequence). CDR3 in amino acids: CASNSQPTAALNQPQHF. The CDR3 DNA reads TGTGCCAGCAACTCCCAACCGACAGCGGCCCTCAATCAGCCCCAGCATTTT.

CDR3 bases: TGTGCCAGTAGTAATAAACCGGGACAGACCAATTCACCCCTCCACTTT. Translating gives CASSNKPGQTNSPLHF. The chain uses TRBV19 and TRBJ1-6; 7 bases map to TRBD1. The CDR3 covers 16 residues. V lost 4 bases to trimming and J lost 7 bases; unmatched junction nucleotides: 10. CDR1 LNHDA and CDR2 SQIVND come from the germline V gene (reference sequence). The full variable domain, completed using reference TRBV19 and TRBJ1-6, is DGGITQSPKYLFRKEGQNVTLSCEQNLNHDAMYWYRQDPGQGLRLIYYSQIVNDFQKGDIAEGYSVSREKKESFPLTVTSAQKNPTAFYLCASSNKPGQTNSPLHFGNGTRLTVT.

The chain joins TRBV5-6 to TRBJ2-5, with D perhaps being TRBD1 or TRBD2 (5 bases each). CDR1 and CDR2 (germline): SGHDT, YYEEEE. This CDR3 region has 14 residues. Trimming stripped 4 bases from V and 5 bases from J, with 15 bases between. The CDR3 region has the DNA TGTGCCAGCAGCCGGGACGTGGTAGGGGAGACCCAGTACTTC. It translates to CASSRDVVGETQYF.

The chain couples TRBV5-1 to TRBJ1-6; no clear D. The CDR3 has 16 amino acids. V was shortened by 1 base and J by 6 bases, with 14 bases between the two germline ends. Germline lookup yields CDR1 SGHRS and CDR2 YFSETQ. The CDR3 DNA reads TGCGCCAGCAGCTTGTCCCAAGGACCGATTAATTCACCCCTCCACTTT. The encoded protein is CASSLSQGPINSPLHF. Supplemented by reference TRBV5-1 and TRBJ1-6, the full variable domain reads KAGVTQTPRYLIKTRGQQVTLSCSPISGHRSVSWYQQTPGQGLQFLFEYFSETQRNKGNFPGRFSGRQFSNSRSEMNVSTLELGDSALYLCASSLSQGPINSPLHFGNGTRLTVT.

The chain recombines TRBV28 with TRBJ2-7; D possibly corresponds to TRBD1 (5 bases). Germline CDR1 reads MDHEN; CDR2 reads SYDVKM. The CDR3 sequence is 14 residues long. Trimming shortened V by 4 bases and J by 6 bases, and 16 bases separated the two germline ends. CDR3 region: CASSSARQGSEQYF. The CDR3 DNA follows: TGTGCCAGCAGTTCCGCTCGTCAGGGCTCCGAGCAGTACTTC.

J is TRBJ1-1 and V is TRBV15; 8 nucleotides align to TRBD1. CDR3 size: 16 residues. With 7 bases clipped from V and 4 bases from J, the junction kept 14 bases outside the gene matches. Germline V gene data show CDR1 as LNHNV and CDR2 as YYDKDF (reference sequence). CDR3 bases: TGTGCCACCAACGATTATTCGGCAGGGGGCATCACTGAAGCTTTCTTT. The encoded protein is CATNDYSAGGITEAFF.

CDR3 coding DNA: TGTGCCAGCATTTCGTGGGCGTCCACAGATACGCAGTATTTT. It specifies CASISWASTDTQYF. The chain recombines TRBV7-2 with TRBJ2-3; D is uncertain. The CDR3 extends over 14 amino acids. The germline V gene encodes CDR1 SGHTA and CDR2 FQGNSA. Trimming stripped 7 bases from V and 2 bases from J, with 13 bases between.

This chain links TRBV3-1 (or the pseudogene TRBV3-2) with TRBJ1-6; no definite D call. The CDR3 consists of 14 residues. Trimming stripped 5 bases from V and 7 bases from J, with 12 bases between. Germline CDR1 is LGHDT and CDR2 is YNNKEL (reference sequence). The CDR3 DNA reads as TGTGCCAGCAGCTCAAACGGGCAGAATTCACCCCTCCACTTT. Its protein is CASSSNGQNSPLHF.

The V call is TRBV7-9, the J call TRBJ2-7; D ambiguous. The CDR3 consists of 12 residues. The germline V and J ends were trimmed by 1 base and 6 bases, with 7 bases remaining between them. Germline values: CDR1 SEHNR, CDR2 FQNEAQ (reference sequence). The CDR3 reads CASSLDPSEQYF. The CDR3, as DNA: TGTGCCAGCAGCTTAGATCCCAGCGAGCAGTACTTC.

The chain joins TRBV2 to TRBJ2-1; 9 nucleotides agree with TRBD2. Per germline, CDR1 SNHLY and CDR2 FYNNEI. Losses at the gene ends were 4 bases for V and 5 bases for J; bases not matched to a gene: 12. The CDR3 loop spans 17 amino acids. The CDR3 DNA sequence: TGTGCCAGCAGTGGACAGACCGGGACTAGCTGGGACAATGAGCAGTTCTTC. Amino acid sequence: CASSGQTGTSWDNEQFF.

This clone appeared once. The genes are TRBV19 and TRBJ1-6; the match to TRBD1 covers 10 bases. The CDR3 consists of 17 residues. V lost 5 bases, J lost 9 bases, and 13 bases stayed unmatched. CDR1 is LNHDA and CDR2 is SQIVND in the germline V gene (reference sequence). The CDR3 nucleotides are TGTGCCAGTAGTGCCCGACAGGGGGCCATAACCCCTTCACCCCTCCACTTT. It encodes CASSARQGAITPSPLHF.

This clone was seen a single time. The rearrangement joins TRBV30 to TRBJ2-7; tentative D call: TRBD1 (7 bases). CDR3 length equals 13 residues. Germline loops: CDR1 GTSNPN, CDR2 SVGIG (reference sequence). Trimming left V 4 bases short and J 2 bases short, with 12 bases between. The CDR3 DNA reads TGTGCCTGGATGACAGGGAGGCCCTACGAGCAGTACTTC. Amino acids: CAWMTGRPYEQYF.